The present TCR beta chain was sequenced within a study of patients and donors after allogeneic stem cell transplantation. TCRdb called the RT-PCR reads again in MiXCR, with one record for every CDR3 protein. The table shows 800,000 to 1,000,000 distinct CDR3 sequences, with about a sixth occurring only once. The CDR3 runs to 11 residues. The V end lost 7 bases, the J end lost 7 bases, and 10 bases lay between the germline ends. The chain combines TRBV12-3 or TRBV12-4 with TRBJ1-1, with unresolved D. The sample consisted of blood, either unsorted or a sorted T cell fraction (not recorded which). The receptor comes from a human donor who was either an allogeneic HSCT recipient or a stem cell or donor lymphocyte infusion donor (not recorded which). It is not recorded whose cells these are; they may come from a transplant donor. CDR3 in DNA: TGTGCCAGCACCATAGCCCTTGAAGCTTTCTTT. Translation: CASTIALEAFF.